The 4 T cell receptor beta chains below come from one sample, sequenced in a study of T cell responses to AZD1222 COVID-19 vaccine. Sequencing used immunoSEQ multiplex PCR; TCRdb keeps in-frame clones, though not all of them. The sample gives approximately 130,000 clones, 75% to 90% of which show up once; 9.4% is in the top ten. Sequencing was performed on peripheral blood, taken on day 0 of AZD1222 vaccination. These receptors all come from an adult in good health.

The DNA of the CDR3 is TGTGCCAGCAGCCCAGACCAGGGGCCCTACGAGCAGTACTTC. This sequence encodes CASSPDQGPYEQYF. This chain joins TRBV7-9 and TRBJ2-7; a possible D gene is TRBD1 (6 bases). Trimming stripped 5 bases from V and 2 bases from J, with 13 bases between. CDR1 is SEHNR, CDR2 FQNEAQ, per germline (reference sequence). The CDR3 totals 14 residues.

This clone was recorded once. This rearrangement joins TRBV6-5 to TRBJ2-7; 7 bases match TRBD2. V shed 7 bases, J shed 4 bases, and the junction held 13 bases outside the gene matches. Germline loops: CDR1 MNHEY, CDR2 SVGAGI. This CDR3 comprises 15 residues. The CDR3 DNA follows: TGTGCCAGCAACACAGGAGGGGCGGGGGATTACGAGCAGTACTTC. Its translation: CASNTGGAGDYEQYF.

V is TRBV4-3 and J is TRBJ1-1; a weak D match, TRBD1 (5 bases). Germline V gives CDR1 LGHNA, CDR2 YSLEER. V lost 0 bases and J lost 4, with 12 bases in between. The CDR3 consists of 15 residues. The CDR3 sequence: CASSQDDSSSTEAFF. In DNA, the CDR3 is TGCGCCAGCAGCCAAGACGACAGTTCTTCCACTGAAGCTTTCTTT.

This chain uses TRBV6-2 or TRBV6-3 with TRBJ1-3; possibly TRBD1 for D (5 bases). The CDR3 is 15 residues long. Deletions cut 3 bases from V and 0 bases from J, with 9 bases between. CDR1 is MNHEY, CDR2 SVGEGT, per germline. For the CDR3, the DNA is TGTGCCAGCAGTTATGGGGGAACCTCTGGAAACACCATATATTTT. Translated: CASSYGGTSGNTIYF.